Sequencing of this T cell receptor beta chain was carried out in a study of blood T cell repertoires in COVID-19. Study at large: PBMCs, B-cell-depleted T cells, or T cells were the source of the cDNA or gDNA that made up the material.

Using immunoSEQ multiplex PCR, the repertoire was profiled, and TCRdb retains in-frame clones only, with some absent. Counted here are approximately 90,000 clones, 90% occurring once; the ten biggest clones make up less than 2%. CDR3 length: 14 residues. With 2 bases removed from V and 4 bases from J, the gap between germline ends came to 9 bases. Germline CDR1 MNHNY, CDR2 SVGAGI (reference sequence). Sequences were obtained from peripheral blood. The sequence came from a man in his 60s with acute or convalescent COVID-19. The genes are TRBV6-6 and TRBJ1-3; D might be TRBD1 (6 bases). CDR3 nucleotides: TGTGCCAGCAGTTACACTCAGGGGGGAAACACCATATATTTT. Translated: CASSYTQGGNTIYF.